Shown below are 30 T cell receptor beta chains from a single sample sequenced in a study of post-analysis software for immune sequencing data. Whole-study findings and limits: Controls had lower frequencies than patients of five or six TRBV segments, which included TRBV5-6, TRBV5-1 and TRBV20-1.

No antigen has been assigned to these receptors. Incorporated into the TCR beta cDNA libraries were unique molecular identifiers, which served to reduce PCR and sequencing biases. One entry per CDR3 protein, called by TCRdb with MiXCR from the PCR reads. The table has a few hundred thousand distinct CDR3 sequences, around a third seen once. Sequencing input: blood. These receptors all come from a girl aged 10-17 years with multiple sclerosis.

The V gene is TRBV29-1, the J gene TRBJ1-1, with TRBD1 as a possible D gene (5 bases). This CDR3 has 13 amino acids. Germline V lookup: CDR1 SQVTM, CDR2 ANQGSEA. V was trimmed by 7 bases and J by 0 bases, leaving 12 bases between them. The CDR3 loop reads CSGDGGVNTEAFF. The CDR3 nucleotides read TGCAGCGGGGACGGGGGGGTGAACACTGAAGCTTTCTTT.

Regarding this clonotype: At one end the junction does not follow the germline gene, possibly because of a read error. The CDR3 sequence is CASSQVGFTETDTEYF. CDR3 in DNA: TGTGCCAGCAGCCAGGTCGGTTTCACAGAAACAGATACGGAGTATTTT. V is TRBV4-2 and J is TRBJ2-3; D is ambiguous. In germline, CDR1 is LGHNA, CDR2 YNFKEQ. This CDR3 region has 16 residues.

This chain uses TRBV12-3 or TRBV12-4 with TRBJ1-2, with D maybe TRBD1 (5 bases). The CDR3 loop spans 15 amino acids. V lost 0 bases and J 6 bases, leaving 14 bases between the germline ends. Written as DNA, the CDR3 is TGTGCCAGCAGTTTAGCGGCCGGGGGGGAGGATGGCTACACCTTC. Protein: CASSLAAGGEDGYTF.

This clonotype was counted only a few times. The chain uses TRBV30 and TRBJ2-5; D may be TRBD2 (5 bases). This CDR3 region has 15 residues. V was pared by 0 bases and J by 5 bases, with 16 bases between. CDR1 is GTSNPN, CDR2 SVGIG, per germline (reference sequence). The CDR3 region is CAWSVPGRTRETQYF. The CDR3 region has the DNA TGTGCCTGGAGTGTACCGGGAAGGACGAGGGAGACCCAGTACTTC. The full variable domain, in which reference TRBV30 and TRBJ2-5 provide the parts outside the CDR3, is SQTIHQWPATLVQPVGSPLSLECTVEGTSNPNLYWYRQAAGRGLQLLFYSVGIGQISSEVPQNLSASRPQDRQFILSSKKLLLSDSGFYLCAWSVPGRTRETQYFGPGTRLLVL.

V is TRBV10-3 and J is TRBJ2-1; the D call may be TRBD1 or TRBD2 (5 bases each). This CDR3 has 13 residues. Germline assignment: CDR1 ENHRY and CDR2 SYGVKD. V shed 4 bases and J shed 6 bases, with 10 bases lying between them. This CDR3 reads CAISAGQSNEQFF. Here the CDR3 DNA reads TGTGCCATCAGTGCGGGGCAGAGCAATGAGCAGTTCTTC.

This clonotype was counted between two and nine times. The chain combines TRBV5-1 with TRBJ1-2; 7 positions agree with TRBD1. J gave up 4 bases and V 1 base, and 4 bases lay outside the gene matches. Per germline, CDR1 SGHRS and CDR2 YFSETQ. The CDR3 loop spans 14 amino acids. CDR3 protein: CASSLPGTAYGYTF. The DNA for the CDR3 is TGCGCCAGCAGCTTGCCCGGGACAGCCTATGGCTACACCTTC.

As for this clonotype: This may arise from a read error, as a much more abundant clone is one base away. This chain links TRBV4-3 with TRBJ2-1; D call uncertain. The germline CDR1 and CDR2 sequences are LGHNA and YSLEER. V was trimmed by 3 bases and J by 5 bases, leaving 2 bases between them. This CDR3 has 11 residues. The CDR3 region is CASSHNNEQFF. The CDR3 DNA reads as TGCGCCAGCAGCCATAACAATGAGCAGTTCTTC.

The chain couples TRBV28 to TRBJ1-5; the D gene is possibly TRBD1 (6 bases). V lost 3 bases and J 5 bases, leaving 14 bases between the germline ends. The germline gives CDR1 MDHEN, CDR2 SYDVKM. This CDR3 contains 15 residues. CDR3 in amino acids: CASSFSAGADQPQHF. For the CDR3, the DNA is TGTGCCAGCAGTTTCTCTGCAGGGGCCGATCAGCCCCAGCATTTT.

This rearrangement joins TRBV6-5 to TRBJ1-2, with D unresolved. V lost 2 bases, J lost 6 bases, and 13 bases lay in between. Looked up from germline, CDR1 is MNHEY and CDR2 is SVGAGI. This CDR3 region has 14 residues. CDR3 bases: TGTGCCAGCAGTTACGGGCCTTCCTTGGATGGCTACACCTTC. This translates into CASSYGPSLDGYTF.

This clonotype was counted only a few times. V gene TRBV20-1 combines with J gene TRBJ1-2, with unresolved D. Trimming took 1 base from V and 5 from J, leaving 14 bases between them. This CDR3 region has 14 residues. From germline, CDR1 is DFQATT and CDR2 SNEGSKA (reference sequence). The CDR3 protein is CSARARLLGYGYTF. The CDR3 DNA follows: TGCAGTGCTAGAGCCCGGCTTCTGGGGTATGGCTACACCTTC.

This sequence joins TRBV4-3 and TRBJ2-2, with 7 bases identical to TRBD2. The V segment lost 1 base and the J segment 1 base; nucleotides outside the gene matches: 6. The CDR3 extends over 17 amino acids. The V gene's germline CDR1 is LGHNA and CDR2 YSLEER. The CDR3: CASSQALRGRNTGELFF. CDR3 DNA sequence: TGCGCCAGCAGCCAAGCGTTGCGCGGGAGGAACACCGGGGAGCTGTTTTTT.

This clonotype was observed a handful of times. The chain combines TRBV7-9 with TRBJ2-3, with D maybe TRBD2 (5 bases). CDR3 size: 17 residues. Germline CDR1 reads SEHNR; CDR2 reads FQNEAQ (reference sequence). Trimming pared 1 base from V and 0 bases from J, leaving 14 bases between. The CDR3 loop is CASSLEEVYSSTDTQYF. For the CDR3, the DNA is TGTGCCAGCAGCTTAGAGGAGGTATATTCAAGCACAGATACGCAGTATTTT.

The chain carries TRBV28 and TRBJ1-1; possibly TRBD1 for D (6 bases). In germline, CDR1 is MDHEN, CDR2 SYDVKM. Trimming pared 6 bases from V and 4 bases from J, leaving 18 bases between. The CDR3 is 15 residues long. The CDR3 is CASRSQGLRGTEAFF. CDR3 DNA: TGTGCCAGCAGGTCACAGGGCCTTAGGGGCACTGAAGCTTTCTTT.

This rearrangement joins TRBV27 to TRBJ2-1, with TRBD2 matching over 11 bases. Germline V CDR1 and CDR2: MNHEY, SMNVEV (reference sequence). The CDR3 runs 16 residues. Germline trimming cut 5 bases from V and 0 bases from J; bases unmatched to any gene: 3. Here the CDR3 DNA reads TGTGCCAGCAGTCCACTAGCGGGGGTCTCCTACAATGAGCAGTTCTTC. This gives the protein CASSPLAGVSYNEQFF.

This clonotype was counted a few times. The chain links TRBV4-3 to TRBJ2-1; D remains unclear. Germline V gives CDR1 LGHNA, CDR2 YSLEER. There are 17 residues in the CDR3. Trimming pared 0 bases from V and 7 bases from J, leaving 19 bases between. Here the CDR3 reads CASSQDLFPFFGNEQFF. Written as DNA, the CDR3 is TGCGCCAGCAGCCAAGATCTCTTTCCTTTCTTCGGGAATGAGCAGTTCTTC.

The rearrangement joins TRBV4-1 to TRBJ1-2, with 8 bases aligning to TRBD1. This CDR3 comprises 15 residues. CDR1 and CDR2 from the germline V gene are MGHRA and YSYEKL. V trimming: 1 base; J trimming: 8 bases; junction bases outside the gene matches: 9. The CDR3 reads CASSQVSEQGGGYTF. The CDR3 DNA is TGCGCCAGCAGCCAAGTTTCGGAACAGGGGGGCGGCTACACCTTC.

This clonotype has more than one count but fewer than ten. The rearrangement joins TRBV29-1 to TRBJ2-3; the D gene is possibly TRBD2 (6 bases). V was shortened by 2 bases and J by 4 bases, with 10 bases between the two germline ends. Looked up from germline, CDR1 is SQVTM and CDR2 is ANQGSEA. This CDR3 is built from 13 residues. CDR3 DNA sequence: TGCAGCGTTGAAACGGCTAGCGCAGATACGCAGTATTTT. Its translation: CSVETASADTQYF.

V gene TRBV3-1 combines with J gene TRBJ2-5; 7 bases line up with TRBD1. CDR3 length equals 14 residues. J lost 5 bases, V lost 4 bases, and 7 bases had no gene match. Per germline, CDR1 LGHDT and CDR2 YNNKEL (reference sequence). In DNA form, the CDR3 reads TGTGCCAGCAGCCTCGAAGCAGGGGGTGAGACCCAGTACTTC. This encodes CASSLEAGGETQYF.

This clonotype showed up just a few times. The chain links TRBV28 to TRBJ1-2; unclear D gene. Germline V gives CDR1 MDHEN, CDR2 SYDVKM. The CDR3 sequence is 14 residues long. Trimming removed 3 bases from V and 3 bases from J, with 11 bases in between. CDR3 in amino acids: CASSFRGGYYGYTF. The CDR3 DNA follows: TGTGCCAGCAGTTTCCGTGGCGGGTACTATGGCTACACCTTC.

There are a few counts of this clonotype. CDR3 loop: CASSQEGLYNEQFF. The CDR3 DNA reads TGCGCCAGCAGCCAGGAGGGGTTGTACAATGAGCAGTTCTTC. The chain links TRBV4-1 to TRBJ2-1, with D perhaps matching TRBD2 (6 bases). CDR3 size: 14 residues. From germline, CDR1 is MGHRA and CDR2 YSYEKL. V dropped 3 bases and J dropped 4 bases, with 10 bases sitting between them.

The V and J genes are TRBV10-3 and TRBJ2-1; TRBD2 matches at 12 bases. Trimming removed 6 bases from V and 9 bases from J; junction bases left unmatched: 15. CDR3 length: 17 residues. The germline V gene has CDR1 ENHRY and CDR2 SYGVKD. CDR3 DNA: TGTGCCATCAGCCCCGAGGGTCGGACTAGCGGGGCAGGTGAGCAGTTCTTC. This translates into CAISPEGRTSGAGEQFF.

The rearrangement uses TRBV27 and TRBJ2-1; D may match TRBD1 or TRBD2 (6 bases each). V lost 0 bases, J lost 9 bases, and 18 bases lay in between. CDR1 is MNHEY, CDR2 SMNVEV, per germline (reference sequence). The CDR3 spans 16 residues. In DNA form, the CDR3 reads TGTGCCAGCAGTTTATCGCTACCCAACGGGGGCGGTGAGCAGTTCTTC. Translating it yields CASSLSLPNGGGEQFF.

The table lists this clonotype with a few counts. The chain is built from TRBV5-1 and TRBJ2-5; D gene unclear. Deletions cut 7 bases from V and 0 bases from J, with 10 bases between. The germline CDR1 and CDR2 sequences are SGHRS and YFSETQ. This CDR3 spans 13 amino acids. DNA for the CDR3: TGCGCCAGCGCCCCAGCCAACCAAGAGACCCAGTACTTC. It encodes CASAPANQETQYF.

The gene calls are TRBV20-1 and TRBJ2-3, with D tentatively TRBD1 (5 bases). Trimming removed 6 bases at V and 2 bases at J, with 15 bases between. The CDR3 loop spans 14 amino acids. CDR1 and CDR2 (germline): DFQATT, SNEGSKA (reference sequence). CDR3 region: CSAQTGLNTDTQYF. The CDR3 nucleotides are TGCAGTGCCCAAACAGGCTTAAACACAGATACGCAGTATTTT.

The V gene is TRBV7-9, the J gene TRBJ1-5; possibly TRBD1 for D (5 bases). Germline V gene data show CDR1 as SEHNR and CDR2 as FQNEAQ (reference sequence). The CDR3 extends over 15 amino acids. V dropped 0 bases and J dropped 4 bases, with 10 bases sitting between them. CDR3 in amino acids: CASSLAGGENQPQHF. The CDR3 bases are TGTGCCAGCAGCTTAGCTGGGGGAGAAAATCAGCCCCAGCATTTT. Drawing the rest from reference TRBV7-9 and TRBJ1-5, the complete variable domain is DTGVSQNPRHKITKRGQNVTFRCDPISEHNRLYWYRQTLGQGPEFLTYFQNEAQLEKSRLLSDRFSAERPKGSFSTLEIQRTEQGDSAMYLCASSLAGGENQPQHFGDGTRLSIL.

Regarding this clonotype: In this CDR3 the conserved last residue, phenylalanine or tryptophan, is missing, so a read error is likely. The chain employs TRBV25-1 and TRBJ2-7; D not resolved. The CDR3 has 12 amino acids. V was trimmed by 2 bases and J by 4 bases, leaving 6 bases between them. In germline, CDR1 is MGHDK, CDR2 SYGVNS. The CDR3 region is CASSEGLYEQYL. As DNA, the CDR3 is TGTGCCAGCAGTGAAGGTCTTTACGAGCAGTACTTA.

The chain combines TRBV12-3 or TRBV12-4 with TRBJ1-5; 8 nucleotides align to TRBD1. Losses at the gene ends were 5 bases for V and 15 bases for J; bases not matched to a gene: 6. The CDR3 covers 11 residues. The CDR3 DNA is TGTGCCAGCAGTAATTCGGGACAGGCGCATTTT. Translated: CASSNSGQAHF.

The chain employs TRBV4-1 and TRBJ2-5; perhaps TRBD1 as D (6 bases). Deletions cut 5 bases from V and 1 base from J, with 11 bases between. Germline V gives CDR1 MGHRA, CDR2 YSYEKL. The CDR3 spans 14 residues. The CDR3 DNA is TGCGCCAGCAGCTTCCCAGGGGCCCAAGAGACCCAGTACTTC. Its protein product is CASSFPGAQETQYF.

This clonotype showed up just a few times. This chain connects TRBV7-8 to TRBJ2-7; the D call may be TRBD1 or TRBD2 (5 bases each). V was shortened by 7 bases and J by 3 bases, with 19 bases between the two germline ends. CDR3 length equals 15 residues. Germline CDR1 SGHVS, CDR2 FQNEAQ. The CDR3 protein is CASTAGDRSRYEQYF. Here the CDR3 DNA reads TGTGCCAGCACCGCTGGGGACCGTTCTCGCTACGAGCAGTACTTC.

The chain uses TRBV5-1 and TRBJ1-5; 7 bases fit TRBD1. V lost 4 bases and J lost 5; bases outside the gene matches: 6. The CDR3 loop spans 14 amino acids. Germline V CDR1 and CDR2: SGHRS, YFSETQ. This CDR3 reads CASSLDRPDQPQHF. DNA for the CDR3: TGCGCCAGCAGCCTGGACAGGCCGGATCAGCCCCAGCATTTT. Full variable domain (rest looked up from reference TRBV5-1 and TRBJ1-5): KAGVTQTPRYLIKTRGQQVTLSCSPISGHRSVSWYQQTPGQGLQFLFEYFSETQRNKGNFPGRFSGRQFSNSRSEMNVSTLELGDSALYLCASSLDRPDQPQHFGDGTRLSIL.